The present TCR beta chain was sequenced within a study of shared clonotypes between healthy human individuals (dated by TCRdb to the early 2020s). In terms of the full investigation: The cohort included a few men and a couple of women between 18 and 49 years of age. For each donor, three plates each were used for CD4 naive and CD4 memory, two plates were used for CD8 naive, and one plate was used for CD8 memory. The study deeply sequenced blood TCR repertoires of about 5 healthy adults to estimate repertoire size and the extent of clonotype sharing between individuals. To increase sequencing depth and limit assay-specific biases, different laboratories used diverse techniques to prepare libraries and sequence TCR repertoires. Each donor's leukapheresis produced roughly between about 0.8 and 10 billion PBMCs. Study-level results and caveats: The genetic and exposure-history diversity represented was limited by the small number of donors. Larger estimated clonotype richness was generally found for naive subsets than for memory subsets. Compared with non-shared clonotypes, the clonotypes found in all four sorted-subset donors had higher generation probabilities. Sharing across a handful of donors was observed for roughly 5.4% of naive CD4, under 4% of naive CD8, 2.3% of memory CD4, and roughly 0.4% of memory CD8 clonotypes. Incomplete sequencing was indicated by rarefaction of sorted-subset datasets, despite the large sequencing depth. Only blood was sampled, and tissue TCR repertoires likely differ from those in blood. Pairwise subsampling indicated that sequencing depth was expected to affect the degree of clonotype sharing among donors.

TCR CDR3 regions were amplified from genomic DNA by multiplex PCR using the deep immunoSEQ assay. Genomic DNA extracted from each cell subset was distributed evenly over all wells of several immunoSEQ 96-well plates, and each plate served as one replicate. For sorted subsets, approximately 200 ng of genomic DNA, equivalent to some 30,000 T cell genomes, went into each replicate PCR. Purified libraries were measured with a Qubit 3.0 fluorometer, size-checked on a Bioanalyzer 2100, and measured again with the KAPA Library Quantification kit. Every immunoSEQ 96-well plate was sequenced on a separate single-read 150-cycle Illumina NextSeq 550 flow cell. The original pipeline was this. The immunoSEQ output contained only junctional sequences without quality scores, so filtering could not match that applied to full-length reads. To assign V/J genes and CDR3, sequences were annotated using PyIR, a Python wrapper for IgBLAST v1.9, with IMGT germline references. Reads with weak V/J assignments (E-value above 1e-6), missing CDR3, stop codons, out-of-frame junctions, or ambiguous translated residues were removed. V3J clonotypes were defined as sequences sharing the same inferred V gene, J gene, and CDR3 amino acid sequence. The percentage overlap between two repertoires was calculated by dividing the number of shared unique clonotypes by the size of the smaller repertoire. Repertoire richness was assessed with RTK rarefaction, the Chao1 estimator, and Recon v2.1 estimates of unobserved clonotypes. Generation probabilities were computed with OLGA for all TCRbeta clonotypes obtained by the gDNA method from a few donors. As stored in TCRdb, this immuneACCESS dataset retains in-frame rearrangements with V and J assigned. A fraction of the clones does not appear; measured against another copy, unresolved V genes explain less than half of the discrepancy, and the remainder lacks a known reason. V, J and clone size reflect that table, while D and trimming were determined from the DNA. This sample lists roughly 2.1 million clones; 85% to 95% were detected once. More than 1.5% of the sample belongs to the ten largest clones.

For the CD8 naive samples, CD45RO-negative cells were positively selected for CCR7, yielding a CD45RA+CCR7+ population from which TemRA cells were excluded. Healthy HIV-negative adults with no recently reported acute infections or vaccinations were included as donors. Every donor was a Caucasian adult living in Nashville, Tennessee, USA. Blood was obtained by leukapheresis, after which PBMCs were separated by Ficoll-Histopaque density gradient centrifugation and cryopreserved in liquid nitrogen vapor phase. Analytical flow cytometry was used to check the purity and quantity of each magnetically sorted T cell population. Each sorted fraction had its genomic DNA isolated and then quantified by UV absorbance on a Nanodrop 2000c. A remark on this clone: Its antigen target is currently unknown. It has no much larger one-base neighbor in the sample; base qualities were not kept.

The clonotype originates from a young man in good health. Some clones in this sample may be carry-over from other donors' samples. The sample comprised naive CD8+ T cells from PBMCs. The sample's cell subset or site label, decoded: CD45RA+CCR7+.

CDR3 sequence: CSGQGSYNEQFF. The nucleotides read TGCAGCGGACAGGGGTCCTACAATGAGCAGTTCTTC. In this chain, TRBV29-1 is recombined with TRBJ2-1, with 8 junctional bases fitting TRBD1. As encoded in the germline V gene, CDR1 is SQVTM while CDR2 is ANQGSEA. V loses 7 bases at its end and J loses 1 base; junction bases beyond the gene matches: 0. Spanning cysteine to phenylalanine, the CDR3 consists of 12 amino acids. The only DNA kept is the CDR3, 36 bases in frame from the first base.